The sequence of this T cell receptor beta chain was determined in a study of CD8 T cells in ankylosing spondylitis. TCRdb ran MiXCR on the 5' RACE reads and lists one entry per CDR3 protein. This repertoire shows under 250,000 distinct CDR3 sequences, under 35% found once; its top ten account for about 4%. Germline values: CDR1 LNHNV, CDR2 YYDKDF (reference sequence). V lost 3 bases and J lost 8, with 17 bases in between. This CDR3 spans 15 amino acids. Note on this clonotype: Its target is not known.

Broader study findings: The study looked at matched synovial fluid samples from ankylosing spondylitis patients. Disease-linked clones were reported to be significantly enriched there.

The chain employs TRBV15 and TRBJ2-1, with D possibly being TRBD2 (5 bases). The sequence was collected from a male donor with ankylosing spondylitis or in good health (not recorded which). Sequenced: blood, either unsorted or a sorted T cell fraction (not recorded which). CDR3 nucleotide sequence: TGTGCCACCAGCAGGGACTCGACGGGATGGGATGAGCAGTTCTTC. Protein: CATSRDSTGWDEQFF.